The source of this T cell receptor (beta chain) is a study of T cells in Graves' hyperthyroidism and ophthalmopathy. As for the study in general: Peripheral blood draws took place at initial diagnosis, ahead of any treatment. The study, taken as a whole, reports: The model anticipated ophthalmopathy a median approximately 6.7 months pre-onset.

TCR beta CDR3 region amplification was performed from RNA transcripts. The HTBI primer set was used in a first-round RT-PCR of the TCR CDR3. TCRdb called the multiplex PCR reads again in MiXCR, with one record for every CDR3 protein. This repertoire shows over 700,000 distinct CDR3 sequences, 38% found once; its top ten account for over 8%. Details on this clonotype: Antigen unknown.

Stable Graves' hyperthyroidism denoted no ophthalmopathy progression over 18 months. Newly diagnosed hyperthyroidism patients aged 18 to 65 years had disease lasting under 2 months. This CDR3 comprises 13 residues. After removal of 0 bases from V and 14 bases from J, the junction contained 5 bases not matched to a gene. The V gene's germline CDR1 is SGHDN and CDR2 FVKESK. The V gene is TRBV14, the J gene TRBJ2-1; 9 bases are a match to TRBD2. Sequenced sample: blood. This receptor was identified in a man aged 18 to 29 with Graves' hyperthyroidism. CDR3 sequence (DNA): TGTGCCAGCAGCCAAGATTTTCGGACTAGCGAGTTCTTC. The encoded protein is CASSQDFRTSEFF.